These 3 T cell receptor beta chains came from one sample sequenced in a study of cytomegalovirus exposure and HLA in healthy donors. The PCR used 60 Vbeta and 13 Jbeta primers. The data were produced by immunoSEQ multiplex PCR, yet TCRdb's version contains in-frame clones alone and is incomplete. This sample has nearly 200,000 clones, with roughly 83% found just once. Sequencing was carried out using PBMCs. These receptors were collected from a male donor in good health and CMV-seropositive.

The chain recombines TRBV7-6 with TRBJ2-7, with a weak D call TRBD1 (7 bases). The ends were cut back, 2 bases at V and 4 bases at J, with 9 bases in the middle. This CDR3 comprises 13 residues. Germline V lookup: CDR1 SGHVS, CDR2 FNYEAQ. The CDR3 DNA reads TGTGCCAGCAGCTTATCAGGGGGGTACGAGCAGTACTTC. Its protein product is CASSLSGGYEQYF.

This clone was detected only a few times. This chain connects TRBV7-3 to TRBJ2-5, with 9 bases identical to TRBD2. The CDR3 is made up of 16 amino acids. Germline V lookup: CDR1 SGHTA, CDR2 FQGTGA. The trim removed 5 bases at V and 5 bases at J, leaving 12 bases unmatched. CDR3 amino acids: CASSLNSGSPGETQYF. CDR3 sequence (DNA): TGTGCCAGCAGCCTAAATAGCGGGAGCCCTGGGGAGACCCAGTACTTC.

The chain has TRBV7-3 and TRBJ1-1, with D possibly TRBD1 on 5 matching bases. V lost 4 bases to trimming and J lost 3 bases, with 12 bases between them. The CDR3 is 14 residues long. CDR1 and CDR2 (germline): SGHTA, FQGTGA. CDR3 region: CASSSTGGDTEAFF. The CDR3 DNA is TGTGCCAGCAGCTCCACCGGGGGGGACACTGAAGCTTTCTTT. The full variable domain, completed using reference TRBV7-3 and TRBJ1-1, is GAGVSQTPSNKVTEKGKYVELRCDPISGHTALYWYRQSLGQGPEFLIYFQGTGAADDSGLPNDRFFAVRPEGSVSTLKIQRTERGDSAVYLCASSSTGGDTEAFFGQGTRLTVV.